The present entry profiles one T cell receptor beta chain with its context. TCRdb's copy holds only in-frame clones and misses some; the assay was immunoSEQ multiplex PCR. The table records 250,000 to 300,000 clones, 75% to 90% of them present only once. The data originate from a study of blood T cell repertoires in COVID-19. The wider study: Sites across the United States, Italy and Spain contributed samples from acute and convalescent COVID-19.

Trimming cost V 1 base and J 3 bases; bases outside gene matches: 6. Germline loops: CDR1 SGHVS, CDR2 FNYEAQ. The CDR3 length is 17 residues. The TCR was taken from a woman aged 35 to 49 with acute or convalescent COVID-19. The rearrangement links TRBV7-6 to TRBJ2-6, with 7 bases fitting TRBD1. Sequencing was performed on peripheral blood. The CDR3 DNA is TGTGCCAGCAGCTTAGAGTCAGGGGGTTATGGGGCCAACGTCCTGACTTTC. This gives the protein CASSLESGGYGANVLTF.